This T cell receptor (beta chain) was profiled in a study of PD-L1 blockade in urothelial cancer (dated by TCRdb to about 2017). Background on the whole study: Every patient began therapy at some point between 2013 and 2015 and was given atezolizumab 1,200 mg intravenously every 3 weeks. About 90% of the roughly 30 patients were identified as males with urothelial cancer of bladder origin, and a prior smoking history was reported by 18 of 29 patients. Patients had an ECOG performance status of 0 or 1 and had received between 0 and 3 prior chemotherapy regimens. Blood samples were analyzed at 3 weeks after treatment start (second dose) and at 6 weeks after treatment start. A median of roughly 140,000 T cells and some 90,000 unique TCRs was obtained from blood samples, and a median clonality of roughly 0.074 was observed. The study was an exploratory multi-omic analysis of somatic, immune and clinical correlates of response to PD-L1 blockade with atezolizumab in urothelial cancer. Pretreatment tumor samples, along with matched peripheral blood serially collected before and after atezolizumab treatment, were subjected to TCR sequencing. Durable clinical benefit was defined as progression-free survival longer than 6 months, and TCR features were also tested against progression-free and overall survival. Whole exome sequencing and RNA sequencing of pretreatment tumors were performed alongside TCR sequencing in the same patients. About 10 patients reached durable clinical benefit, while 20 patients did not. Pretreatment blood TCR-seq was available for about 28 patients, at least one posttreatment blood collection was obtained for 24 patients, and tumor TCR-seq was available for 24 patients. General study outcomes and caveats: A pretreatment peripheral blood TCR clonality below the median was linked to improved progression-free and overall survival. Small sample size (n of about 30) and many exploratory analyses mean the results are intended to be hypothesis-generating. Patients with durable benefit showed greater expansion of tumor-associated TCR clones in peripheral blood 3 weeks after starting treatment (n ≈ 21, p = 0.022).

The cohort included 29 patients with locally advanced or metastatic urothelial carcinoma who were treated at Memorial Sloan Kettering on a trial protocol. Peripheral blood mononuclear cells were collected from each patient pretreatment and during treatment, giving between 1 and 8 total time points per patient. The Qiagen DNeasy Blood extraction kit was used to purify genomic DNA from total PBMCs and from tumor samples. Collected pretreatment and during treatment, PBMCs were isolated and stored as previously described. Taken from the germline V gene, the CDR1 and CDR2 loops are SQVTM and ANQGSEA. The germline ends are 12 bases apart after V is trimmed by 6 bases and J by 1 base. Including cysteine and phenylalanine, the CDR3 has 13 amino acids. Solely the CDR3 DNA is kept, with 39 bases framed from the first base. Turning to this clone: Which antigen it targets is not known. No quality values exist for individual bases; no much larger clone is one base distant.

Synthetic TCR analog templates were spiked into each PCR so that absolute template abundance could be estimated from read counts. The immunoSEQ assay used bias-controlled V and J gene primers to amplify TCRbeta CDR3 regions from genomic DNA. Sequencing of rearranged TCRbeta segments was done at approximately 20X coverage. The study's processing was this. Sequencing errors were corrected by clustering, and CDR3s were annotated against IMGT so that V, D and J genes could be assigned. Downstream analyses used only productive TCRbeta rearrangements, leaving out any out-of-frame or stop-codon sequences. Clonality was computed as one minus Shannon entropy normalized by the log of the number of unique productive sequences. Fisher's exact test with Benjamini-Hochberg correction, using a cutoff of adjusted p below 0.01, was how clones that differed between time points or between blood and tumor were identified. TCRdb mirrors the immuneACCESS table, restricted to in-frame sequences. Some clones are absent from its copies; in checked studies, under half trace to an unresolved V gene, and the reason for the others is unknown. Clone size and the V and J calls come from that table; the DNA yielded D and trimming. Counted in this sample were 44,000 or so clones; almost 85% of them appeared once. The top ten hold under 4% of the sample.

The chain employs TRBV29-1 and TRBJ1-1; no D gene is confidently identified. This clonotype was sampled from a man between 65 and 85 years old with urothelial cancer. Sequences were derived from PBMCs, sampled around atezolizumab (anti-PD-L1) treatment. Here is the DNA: TGCAGCGTGAGAACAGACCCGAACACTGAAGCTTTCTTT. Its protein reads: CSVRTDPNTEAFF.